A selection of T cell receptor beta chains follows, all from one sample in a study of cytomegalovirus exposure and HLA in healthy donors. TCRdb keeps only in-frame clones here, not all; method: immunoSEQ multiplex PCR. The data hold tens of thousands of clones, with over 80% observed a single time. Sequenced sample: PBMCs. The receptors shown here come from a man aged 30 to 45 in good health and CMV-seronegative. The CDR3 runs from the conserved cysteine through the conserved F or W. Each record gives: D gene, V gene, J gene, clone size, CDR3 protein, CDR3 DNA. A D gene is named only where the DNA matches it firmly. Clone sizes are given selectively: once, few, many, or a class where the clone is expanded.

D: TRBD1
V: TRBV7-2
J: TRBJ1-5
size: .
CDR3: CASSLATGAGNQPQHF
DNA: TGTGCCAGCAGCTTAGCGACAGGGGCTGGCAATCAGCCCCAGCATTTT

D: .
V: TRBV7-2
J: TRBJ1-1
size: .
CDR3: CASSSRELSAAFF
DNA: TGTGCCAGCAGCTCCAGGGAATTGAGTGCAGCTTTCTTT

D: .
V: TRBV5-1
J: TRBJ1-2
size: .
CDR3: CASSLADGRGSHGYTF
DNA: TGCGCCAGCAGCTTGGCCGATGGAAGGGGGTCCCATGGCTACACCTTC

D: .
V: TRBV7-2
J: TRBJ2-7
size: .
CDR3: CASSPTQQGWSYEQYF
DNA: TGTGCCAGCAGCCCAACCCAGCAGGGGTGGTCCTACGAGCAGTACTTC

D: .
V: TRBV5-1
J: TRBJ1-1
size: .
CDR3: CASSPTSGAKNTEAFF
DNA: TGCGCCAGCAGCCCCACTTCAGGGGCTAAAAACACTGAAGCTTTCTTT

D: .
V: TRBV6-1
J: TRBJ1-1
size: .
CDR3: CASSERPQVAEAFF
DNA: TGTGCCAGCAGTGAACGCCCCCAGGTGGCTGAAGCTTTCTTT

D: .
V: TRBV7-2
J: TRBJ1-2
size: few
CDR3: CASSLGPNSAYGYTF
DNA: TGTGCCAGCAGCTTAGGTCCCAACTCCGCATATGGCTACACCTTC

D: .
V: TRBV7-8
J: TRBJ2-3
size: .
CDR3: CASLEVGSSGDTQYF
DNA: TGTGCCAGCCTGGAGGTGGGATCTTCTGGGGATACGCAGTATTTT

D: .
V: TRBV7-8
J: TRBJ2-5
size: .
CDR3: CASSFFPPHGEETQYF
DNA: TGTGCCAGCAGCTTTTTCCCGCCCCACGGGGAAGAGACCCAGTACTTC

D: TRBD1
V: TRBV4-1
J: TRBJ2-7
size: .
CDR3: CASSQEHTGQGDDEQYF
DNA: TGCGCCAGCAGCCAAGAGCATACGGGACAGGGGGACGACGAGCAGTACTTC

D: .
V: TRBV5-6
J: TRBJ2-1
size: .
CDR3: CASRRYRNEQFF
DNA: TGTGCCAGCAGACGGTACCGCAATGAGCAGTTCTTC

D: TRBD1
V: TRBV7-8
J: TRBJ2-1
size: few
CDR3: CASSVRDSSYNEQFF
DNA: TGTGCCAGCAGCGTCCGGGACAGCTCCTACAATGAGCAGTTCTTC

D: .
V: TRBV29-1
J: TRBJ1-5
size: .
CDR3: CSVEGIGVTNNQPQHF
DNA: TGCAGCGTTGAAGGAATCGGGGTAACCAACAATCAGCCCCAGCATTTT

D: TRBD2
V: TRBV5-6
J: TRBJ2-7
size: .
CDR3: CASSLGGGGSYEQYF
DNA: TGTGCCAGCAGCTTGGGCGGGGGGGGATCCTACGAGCAGTACTTC

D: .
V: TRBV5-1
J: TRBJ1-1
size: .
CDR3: CASSSRAGGTEAFF
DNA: TGCGCCAGCAGCTCACGGGCAGGAGGCACTGAAGCTTTCTTT

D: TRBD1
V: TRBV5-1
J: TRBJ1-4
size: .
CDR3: CASSPSGTGKEKLFF
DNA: TGCGCCAGCAGCCCATCCGGGACAGGGAAGGAAAAACTGTTTTTT

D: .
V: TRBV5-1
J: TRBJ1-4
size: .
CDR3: CASSLDYGASNEKLFF
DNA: TGCGCCAGCAGCTTGGATTACGGTGCATCTAATGAAAAACTGTTTTTT

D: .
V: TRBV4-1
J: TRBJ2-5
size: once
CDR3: CASSLKLDF
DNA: TGCGCCAGCAGCCTCAAACTTGACTTC

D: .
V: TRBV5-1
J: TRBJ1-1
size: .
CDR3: CASSLSPGVNTEAFF
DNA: TGCGCCAGCAGCTTATCGCCGGGGGTGAACACTGAAGCTTTCTTT

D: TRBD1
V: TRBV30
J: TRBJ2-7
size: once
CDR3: CAWSTWTGGLDSEQYF
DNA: TGTGCCTGGAGTACGTGGACAGGGGGATTGGATAGCGAGCAGTACTTC

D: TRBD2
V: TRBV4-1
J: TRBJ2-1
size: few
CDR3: CASSQGLAPYNEQFF
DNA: TGCGCCAGCAGCCAAGGACTAGCTCCCTACAATGAGCAGTTCTTC

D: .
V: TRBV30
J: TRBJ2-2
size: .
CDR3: CAGSVGAANTGELFF
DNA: TGTGCCGGGAGTGTGGGAGCCGCGAACACCGGGGAGCTGTTTTTT

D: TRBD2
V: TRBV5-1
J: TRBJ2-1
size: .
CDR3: CASSTGLAGYNEQFF
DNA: TGCGCCAGCAGCACGGGACTAGCGGGGTACAATGAGCAGTTCTTC

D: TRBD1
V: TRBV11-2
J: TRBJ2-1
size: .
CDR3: CASSFTGDEVRQFF
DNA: TGTGCCAGCAGCTTTACAGGGGACGAGGTGAGGCAGTTCTTC

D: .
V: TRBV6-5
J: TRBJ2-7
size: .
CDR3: CASSTSGEQYF
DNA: TGTGCCAGCAGTACGAGCGGCGAGCAGTACTTC

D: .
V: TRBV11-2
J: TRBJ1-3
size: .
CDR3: CASSPRVSSGNTIYF
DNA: TGTGCCAGCAGCCCCCGCGTGAGCTCTGGAAACACCATATATTTT

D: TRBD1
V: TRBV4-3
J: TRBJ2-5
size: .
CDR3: CASSANDRVAEQYF
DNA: TGCGCCAGCAGCGCTAACGACAGGGTAGCAGAGCAGTACTTC

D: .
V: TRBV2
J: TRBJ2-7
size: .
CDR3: CASKTDSLNQYEQYF
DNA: TGTGCCAGCAAGACAGACAGCCTCAACCAGTACGAGCAGTACTTC

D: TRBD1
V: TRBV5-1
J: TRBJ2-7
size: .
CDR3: CASSSWTGAYEQYF
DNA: TGCGCCAGCAGCTCCTGGACAGGGGCCTACGAGCAGTACTTC

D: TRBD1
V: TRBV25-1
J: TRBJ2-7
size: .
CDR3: CANLGQDLYEQYF
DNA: TGTGCCAACCTAGGACAGGATCTCTACGAGCAGTACTTC

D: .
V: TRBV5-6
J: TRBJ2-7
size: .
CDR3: CASSTGTYEQYF
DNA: TGTGCCAGCAGCACAGGTACCTACGAGCAGTACTTC

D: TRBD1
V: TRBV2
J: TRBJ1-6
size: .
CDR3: CASRVDRDSPLHF
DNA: TGTGCCAGCAGAGTCGACAGGGATTCACCCCTCCACTTT

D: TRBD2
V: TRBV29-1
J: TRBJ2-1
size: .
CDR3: CSVGTSGRWSYEQFF
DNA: TGCAGCGTGGGGACTAGCGGGAGATGGTCGTATGAGCAGTTCTTC

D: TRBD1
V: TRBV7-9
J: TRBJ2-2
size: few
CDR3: CASSGGQGAYTGELFF
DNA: TGTGCCAGCAGCGGGGGACAGGGGGCTTACACCGGGGAGCTGTTTTTT

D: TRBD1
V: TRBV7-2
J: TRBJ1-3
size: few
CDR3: CASSLVGRGNTIYF
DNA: TGTGCCAGCAGCTTAGTGGGCAGGGGGAACACCATATATTTT

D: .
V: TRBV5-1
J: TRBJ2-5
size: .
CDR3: CASSLDPGGETQYF
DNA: TGCGCCAGCAGCTTGGACCCCGGAGGAGAGACCCAGTACTTC